This T cell receptor (beta chain) was observed in a study of spatial heterogeneity in lung cancer. Background on the study: Across the raw uncorrected reads, a unique TCR and UMI combination was observed, on average, more than ten times.

Stated time point: sample taken at primary tumor resection. Researchers sequenced whole RNA taken from tumor, nontumor lung or frozen PBMC without sorting. Samples came from roughly 72 TRACERx patients with untreated early-stage lung cancer. Study conclusions and caveats: Relative to follow-up, resection was when ubiquitous expanded tumor TCRs appeared more in blood.

There are 14 residues in the CDR3. The V end was cut by 2 bases, the J end by 0 bases, with 5 bases between. CDR1 MNHEY and CDR2 SMNVEV come from the germline V gene (reference sequence). All TCR cDNA molecules were individually tagged with a unique molecular identifier. One entry per CDR3 protein results from TCRdb running MiXCR on the 5' RACE reads. The sample comprises tens of thousands of distinct CDR3 sequences, 5.5% to 8% of which are singletons, and more than 13% rests with the top ten. This clonotype was counted ten times or more. The antigen remains unidentified. The sample was PBMCs, taken at surgery. The sequence derives from a male donor with early-stage non-small cell lung cancer. V gene TRBV27 combines with J gene TRBJ1-5; no clear D. The CDR3 DNA reads as TGTGCCAGCAGTTTACTTCGTAGCAATCAGCCCCAGCATTTT. This translates into CASSLLRSNQPQHF.